The clone carrying this T cell receptor (beta chain) was seen a single time. The data belong to a study of Ad26.COV2.S vaccination and SARS-CoV-2 variants. Study-level background: The donor belonged to the COV1001 Ad26.COV2.S trial arm.

Measured with immunoSEQ multiplex PCR; TCRdb has only the in-frame clones, and not every one. Altogether 300,000 to 400,000 clones are present, approximately 90% being singletons, with the ten largest covering approximately 5%. Regarding treatment: around 19 received Ad26.COV2.S at low or high dose, single or two shots; about five received placebo; per-sample allocation not given. After the first vaccine or placebo injection, samples were drawn on day 63. The germline V gene has CDR1 GTSNPN and CDR2 SVGIG (reference sequence). V gave up 4 bases and J gave up 1 base, with 12 bases separating them. This CDR3 spans 14 amino acids.

The chain employs TRBV30 and TRBJ2-3, with D tentatively TRBD1 or TRBD2 (5 bases each). This clonotype was sampled from a person aged 18 to 65 who received the Ad26.COV2.S COVID-19 vaccine or a placebo. This material consisted of peripheral blood, taken in a trial of Ad26.COV2.S vaccine versus placebo. The CDR3 here is CAWTFQGGTDTQYF. DNA for the CDR3: TGTGCCTGGACGTTCCAGGGAGGCACAGATACGCAGTATTTT. The variable domain in full, completed from reference TRBV30 and TRBJ2-3, reads SQTIHQWPATLVQPVGSPLSLECTVEGTSNPNLYWYRQAAGRGLQLLFYSVGIGQISSEVPQNLSASRPQDRQFILSSKKLLLSDSGFYLCAWTFQGGTDTQYFGPGTRLTVL.